The T cell receptor beta chain described here comes from a study of T cells in Graves' hyperthyroidism and ophthalmopathy. At the level of the study: Sampling of peripheral blood happened at initial diagnosis, prior to any treatment. Study observations and caveats: Classification by a 13 V-J model distinguished ophthalmopathy from stable hyperthyroidism. Model-based prediction identified ophthalmopathy a median around 6.7 months prior to its onset. Blood also held most thyroid clonotypes expanded beyond 0.001.

CDR1 is DFQATT, CDR2 SNEGSKA, per germline (reference sequence). The CDR3 is 18 amino acids. Trimming cost V 0 bases and J 6 bases; bases outside gene matches: 16. Remarks on this clonotype: What it recognizes is unknown.

RNA transcripts were the template for amplifying TCR beta CDR3 regions. HTBI primers were employed in a first-round RT-PCR of the TCR CDR3. Using its own MiXCR run on the multiplex PCR reads, TCRdb lists one record per CDR3 protein. Among hundreds of thousands of distinct CDR3 sequences listed, roughly 13% were seen once. This chain connects TRBV20-1 to TRBJ2-2; TRBD1 matches 7 bases. This TCR was sampled from a man aged 50 to 60 with Graves' ophthalmopathy. Material: blood. CDR3 amino acids: CSARDFQGARGISGELFF. The CDR3, as DNA: TGCAGTGCTAGAGATTTCCAGGGAGCCAGGGGGATTTCCGGGGAGCTGTTTTTT.